This TCR beta chain was observed in a study of CD4+ T cells in melanoma. Study observations and caveats: Reportedly, melanoma neoantigen-specific CD4+ T cells showed varied differentiation states. CD8+ T cell, macrophage and B cell function reportedly correlated with neoantigen-specific CD4+ T cells.

This table comes from immunoSEQ multiplex PCR, and its TCRdb copy is limited to in-frame clones, with some not included. This sample yields about 110,000 clones, of which around 92% are seen a single time; roughly 3.3% belongs to the top ten. Worth noting for this clone: Antigen specificity is unknown.

V dropped 6 bases and J dropped 9 bases, with 15 bases sitting between them. Germline values: CDR1 SGHAT, CDR2 FQNNGV. This CDR3 contains 13 residues. This TCR came from a human donor with melanoma. The chain uses TRBV11-2 and TRBJ2-1, with D tentatively TRBD1 (5 bases). Sequencing was done on a sample of peripheral blood. CDR3 nucleotides: TGTGCCAGCAGACAATCAGGGCAACGTGAGCAGTTCTTC. This codes for CASRQSGQREQFF.